The entry below describes one TCR beta chain. These data are taken from a study of blood T cell repertoires in COVID-19. TCRdb's copy holds only in-frame clones and misses some; the assay was immunoSEQ multiplex PCR. Of 400,000 or so clones in the sample, over 75% were seen once. Per the germline V gene, CDR1 is SNHLY and CDR2 is FYNNEI. V lost 3 bases and J lost 3; bases outside the gene matches: 4. The length of the CDR3 is 14 residues. The sequence came from a woman in her forties with COVID-19, enrolled during active disease. The rearrangement links TRBV2 to TRBJ1-2; 7 bases agree with TRBD1. The sequencing input was peripheral blood. In nucleotides, the CDR3 is TGTGCCAGCAGTGAGGCTACAGGGGACTATGGCTACACCTTC. Translating gives CASSEATGDYGYTF.